This record covers a single TCR beta chain. What it binds is not known. Clinical symptoms, serum thyroxine and TRAb, thyroid ultrasound and orbital computed tomography were used for the diagnoses. Amplification yielded TCR beta CDR3 regions, with RNA transcripts as the source. A first-round RT-PCR of the TCR CDR3 used the HTBI primer set. TCRdb called the multiplex PCR reads again in MiXCR, with one record for every CDR3 protein. Here the sample spans about 700,000 distinct CDR3 sequences, approximately 42% being singletons. This specimen comes from a study of T cells in Graves' hyperthyroidism and ophthalmopathy. Study-level points and caveats: A 13 V-J signature model discriminated ophthalmopathy versus stable hyperthyroidism. Expanded thyroid clonotypes (above 0.001) were mostly also found in blood.

Deletions cut 0 bases from V and 3 bases from J, with 12 bases between. CDR1 and CDR2 (germline): SGHRS, YFSETQ. This CDR3 is 15 amino acids long. The clonotype originates from an adult man with Graves' disease, either hyperthyroidism or ophthalmopathy (not recorded which). Sequencing used peripheral blood or thyroid tissue (not recorded which). The gene calls are TRBV5-1 and TRBJ1-2, with D possibly TRBD1 on 6 matching bases. The CDR3 spells CASSLDAGADYGYTF. As DNA, the CDR3 is TGCGCCAGCAGCTTGGACGCAGGGGCAGACTATGGCTACACCTTC.